Following are 26 T cell receptor beta chains from one sample sequenced in a study of OX40 agonist ivuxolimab in advanced cancers. Only in-frame clones appear in the TCRdb table, and some are missing; sequencing was by immunoSEQ multiplex PCR. Among tens of thousands of clones listed, roughly 80% were seen once. The sequencing here drew on CD4+ or CD8+ T cells sorted from blood, taken in a trial of the OX40 agonist ivuxolimab. The receptors stem from an adult with an advanced solid tumor such as melanoma, head and neck, liver or kidney cancer.

J is TRBJ2-5 and V is TRBV27; D remains ambiguous. Germline lookup yields CDR1 MNHEY and CDR2 SMNVEV (reference sequence). The CDR3 length is 13 residues. Between the trimmed V and J ends, which lost 6 bases and 2 bases, there was a span of 10 bases. CDR3 DNA: TGTGCCAGCAGCAACGACGGACAAGAGACCCAGTACTTC. This codes for CASSNDGQETQYF.

The chain links TRBV27 to TRBJ2-4; 8 nucleotides agree with TRBD1. The CDR3 consists of 14 residues. Germline lookup yields CDR1 MNHEY and CDR2 SMNVEV (reference sequence). The J segment lost 7 bases and the V segment lost 2 bases, leaving 4 bases of the junction unmatched. Here the CDR3 DNA reads TGTGCCAGCAGTTTAGGGACAGGAGTGAACATTCAGTACTTC. Translated, it gives CASSLGTGVNIQYF.

This rearrangement joins TRBV28 to TRBJ1-2, with D uncertain. Germline V gene lookup returns CDR1 MDHEN and CDR2 SYDVKM. Trimming took off 3 bases at V and 0 bases at J, with 20 bases between the two ends. The CDR3 has 18 residues. This CDR3 reads CASSLVGTDPISNYGYTF. CDR3 coding DNA: TGTGCCAGCAGTTTGGTGGGAACGGACCCTATATCTAACTATGGCTACACCTTC.

This chain links TRBV9 with TRBJ2-1; the D call may be TRBD1 or TRBD2 (6 bases each). Germline assignment: CDR1 SGDLS and CDR2 YYNGEE. V gave up 4 bases and J gave up 6 bases, with 11 bases separating them. This CDR3 contains 13 residues. The CDR3 region is CASSRGDGNEQFF. Here the CDR3 DNA reads TGTGCCAGCAGCAGGGGGGACGGCAATGAGCAGTTCTTC.

The chain has TRBV6-6 and TRBJ2-1; 9 bases line up with TRBD2. The CDR3 runs to 16 residues. Unmatched junction bases numbered 9, after V lost 2 bases and J lost 7 bases. Per germline, CDR1 MNHNY and CDR2 SVGAGI (reference sequence). The chain's CDR3 is CASSYPPGLAGNEQFF. In DNA, the CDR3 is TGTGCCAGCAGTTACCCCCCGGGACTAGCAGGGAATGAGCAGTTCTTC.

A single count supports this clone. This sequence joins TRBV7-9 and TRBJ2-2, with 8 bases lining up with TRBD1. This CDR3 has 14 amino acids. V shed 5 bases and J 4 bases; nucleotides not matched to a gene: 3. Germline values: CDR1 SEHNR, CDR2 FQNEAQ (reference sequence). Written as DNA, the CDR3 is TGTGCCAGCAGCACGGACAGGGTCACCGGGGAGCTGTTTTTT. Translation: CASSTDRVTGELFF.

The rearrangement links TRBV7-2 to TRBJ1-2, with D unclear. The ends were cut back, 6 bases at V and 4 bases at J, with 12 bases in the middle. Per germline, CDR1 SGHTA and CDR2 FQGNSA. The CDR3 extends over 13 amino acids. CDR3 amino acids: CASSIQGGYGYTF. The CDR3 DNA sequence: TGTGCCAGCAGTATCCAAGGCGGCTATGGCTACACCTTC. The entire variable domain, with the rest obtained from reference TRBV7-2 and TRBJ1-2, is as follows: GAGVSQSPSNKVTEKGKDVELRCDPISGHTALYWYRQSLGQGLEFLIYFQGNSAPDKSGLPSDRFSAERTGGSVSTLTIQRTQQEDSAVYLCASSIQGGYGYTFGSGTRLTVV.

The count of this clone is one. V gene TRBV27 combines with J gene TRBJ1-2; 8 bases are shared with TRBD1. CDR1 and CDR2 (germline): MNHEY, SMNVEV (reference sequence). V lost 6 bases, J lost 2 bases, and 14 bases stayed unmatched. The CDR3 is 17 residues long. CDR3 DNA sequence: TGTGCCAGCAGGGCCCCAGGGGGCGCAAAGTCGAACTATGGCTACACCTTC. The encoded protein is CASRAPGGAKSNYGYTF.

This sequence joins TRBV20-1 and TRBJ2-3; D is unresolved. The V gene lost 5 bases and the J gene lost 5 bases, with 8 bases spanning the gap. Per germline, CDR1 DFQATT and CDR2 SNEGSKA (reference sequence). This CDR3 region has 11 residues. In DNA, the CDR3 is TGCAGTGCTGAACTCCTAGATACGCAGTATTTT. This codes for CSAELLDTQYF.

The genes are TRBV6-5 and TRBJ1-1; perhaps TRBD1 as D (5 bases). The CDR3 consists of 15 residues. Between the trimmed V and J ends, which lost 2 bases and 0 bases, there was a span of 10 bases. Per the germline V gene, CDR1 is MNHEY and CDR2 is SVGAGI. In DNA form, the CDR3 reads TGTGCCAGCAGTTACGGGGCAGAGATGAACACTGAAGCTTTCTTT. Its protein product is CASSYGAEMNTEAFF.

The V gene is TRBV6-6, the J gene TRBJ1-2, with TRBD1 matching 7 bases. The CDR3 runs to 13 residues. V shed 8 bases, J shed 5 bases, and the junction held 8 bases outside the gene matches. Germline CDR1 MNHNY, CDR2 SVGAGI (reference sequence). The CDR3 DNA is TGTGCCAGCTCCCCAGGGGGACGGTATGGCTACACCTTC. This gives the protein CASSPGGRYGYTF.

CDR3 protein: CASSQEGLEGEKLFF. The CDR3 coding sequence is TGTGCCAGCAGCCAAGAAGGTCTCGAGGGTGAAAAACTGTTTTTT. The chain uses TRBV4-2 and TRBJ1-4, with D unclear. The CDR3 length is 15 residues. Germline CDR1 reads LGHNA; CDR2 reads YNFKEQ. Trimming shortened V by 0 bases and J by 7 bases, and 12 bases separated the two germline ends.

The rearrangement joins TRBV9 to TRBJ2-1, with a weak D call TRBD2 (6 bases). This CDR3 region has 15 residues. Germline V gives CDR1 SGDLS, CDR2 YYNGEE. Trimming pared 4 bases from V and 4 bases from J, leaving 15 bases between. In DNA form, the CDR3 reads TGTGCCAGCAGCCTATCCGGGAGCGCTTACAATGAGCAGTTCTTC. Protein sequence: CASSLSGSAYNEQFF.

The rearrangement uses TRBV19 and TRBJ2-1; weak D call: TRBD2 (6 bases). Germline CDR1 is LNHDA and CDR2 is SQIVND (reference sequence). V was clipped by 11 bases and J by 5 bases, with 25 bases between them. This CDR3 is built from 16 residues. The CDR3 spells CAANKGTGRGHNEQFF. DNA of the CDR3: TGTGCCGCGAACAAGGGTACCGGGAGAGGGCACAATGAGCAGTTCTTC.

This rearrangement joins TRBV6-1 to TRBJ1-5, with a tentative D call TRBD1 (6 bases). This CDR3 spans 14 amino acids. V was trimmed by 6 bases and J by 4 bases, leaving 13 bases between them. Germline-derived CDR1 and CDR2 are MNHNS and SASEGT. This CDR3 reads CASSLNRDNQPQHF. DNA of the CDR3: TGTGCCAGCAGCCTCAACAGGGATAATCAGCCCCAGCATTTT.

This chain connects TRBV7-3 to TRBJ2-1; the D is unclear. CDR1 and CDR2 (germline): SGHTA, FQGTGA. There are 13 residues in the CDR3. Deletions cut 6 bases from V and 4 bases from J, with 10 bases between. The CDR3: CASRGVEYNEQFF. CDR3 DNA: TGTGCCAGCAGAGGTGTAGAGTACAATGAGCAGTTCTTC.

The CDR3 reads CASSTYGEGGTNYEQYF. The DNA for the CDR3 is TGTGCCAGCAGCACTTACGGGGAGGGAGGGACCAACTACGAGCAGTACTTC. The chain is built from TRBV11-1 and TRBJ2-7; TRBD2 matches at 7 bases. Germline V CDR1 and CDR2: SGHAT, FQDESV (reference sequence). Unmatched junction bases numbered 16, after V lost 5 bases and J lost 3 bases. The CDR3 totals 17 residues.

This clone occurred once. V gene TRBV5-6 combines with J gene TRBJ2-7; D is unresolved. Germline V gene data show CDR1 as SGHDT and CDR2 as YYEEEE. The CDR3 covers 13 residues. V lost 1 base and J 3 bases, leaving 8 bases between the germline ends. This CDR3 is CASSLLGFYEQYF. The CDR3 bases are TGTGCCAGCAGCTTGCTGGGGTTCTACGAGCAGTACTTC.

The gene calls are TRBV6-1 and TRBJ2-7, with D unresolved. CDR1 is MNHNS and CDR2 is SASEGT in the germline V gene. The V end was cut by 3 bases, the J end by 4 bases, with 10 bases between. This CDR3 has 13 residues. The chain's CDR3 is CASSDPGWYEQYF. The DNA for the CDR3 is TGTGCCAGCAGTGATCCGGGCTGGTACGAGCAGTACTTC.

This clone was observed a handful of times. Written as DNA, the CDR3 is TGTGCCAGCATCTTGGGTCTAGCAGCAGATACGCAGTATTTT. It encodes CASILGLAADTQYF. The chain couples TRBV6-6 to TRBJ2-3; perhaps TRBD2 as D (5 bases). Germline CDR1 is MNHNY and CDR2 is SVGAGI (reference sequence). CDR3 length: 14 residues. Trimming pared 7 bases from V and 4 bases from J, leaving 15 bases between.

The chain recombines TRBV5-1 with TRBJ2-2; the D gene is possibly TRBD2 (6 bases). CDR1 SGHRS and CDR2 YFSETQ come from the germline V gene. The CDR3 has 18 amino acids. The V and J ends lost 7 bases and 2 bases respectively, with 24 bases between them. CDR3 region: CASVPSGSGNPNTGELFF. CDR3 nucleotides: TGCGCCAGCGTACCGTCGGGTAGCGGCAATCCTAACACCGGGGAGCTGTTTTTT.

This chain uses TRBV19 with TRBJ2-1; 7 positions match TRBD1. CDR3 length: 16 amino acids. CDR1 and CDR2 (germline): LNHDA, SQIVND (reference sequence). Trimming took 1 base from V and 0 from J; bases not matched to a gene: 3. The CDR3 sequence is CASSIVAGGSYNEQFF. The CDR3 nucleotides read TGTGCCAGTAGTATAGTTGCAGGGGGCTCCTACAATGAGCAGTTCTTC.

This chain connects TRBV5-1 to TRBJ2-7, with TRBD1 matching 8 bases. Germline V lookup: CDR1 SGHRS, CDR2 YFSETQ. J was trimmed by 2 bases and V by 0 bases; bases with no gene match: 1. The CDR3 has 14 residues. CDR3 residues: CASSLGDRPYEQYV. In DNA, the CDR3 is TGCGCCAGCAGCTTGGGGGACAGGCCCTACGAGCAGTACGTC.

The chain is built from TRBV7-9 and TRBJ2-5, with 8 bases that match TRBD1. The J call is doubtful: the DNA matches TRBJ2-7 better. CDR1 and CDR2 from the germline V gene are SEHNR and FQNEAQ (reference sequence). This CDR3 contains 16 residues. CDR3 residues: CASSWVRDRQTREQYF. In nucleotides, the CDR3 is TGTGCCAGCAGCTGGGTCCGGGACAGGCAGACCCGCGAGCAGTACTTC.

This clone was seen more than once but under ten times. J is TRBJ2-7 and V is TRBV7-8; D is possibly TRBD1 (5 bases). The CDR3 totals 15 residues. Germline values: CDR1 SGHVS, CDR2 FQNEAQ. V was cut by 5 bases and J by 0 bases, with 14 bases left in between. The CDR3 sequence is CASSPTQGSSYEQYV. The CDR3 region has the DNA TGTGCCAGCAGCCCGACCCAGGGCAGCTCCTACGAGCAGTACGTC.

J is TRBJ2-1 and V is TRBV4-1; 7 nucleotides align to TRBD2. Trimming removed 3 bases from V and 0 bases from J; junction bases left unmatched: 11. The CDR3 is made up of 18 amino acids. Per the germline V gene, CDR1 is MGHRA and CDR2 is YSYEKL. The CDR3 reads CASSQSGASGSSYNEQFF. The DNA for the CDR3 is TGCGCCAGCAGCCAGTCCGGGGCTAGCGGCAGCTCCTACAATGAGCAGTTCTTC.